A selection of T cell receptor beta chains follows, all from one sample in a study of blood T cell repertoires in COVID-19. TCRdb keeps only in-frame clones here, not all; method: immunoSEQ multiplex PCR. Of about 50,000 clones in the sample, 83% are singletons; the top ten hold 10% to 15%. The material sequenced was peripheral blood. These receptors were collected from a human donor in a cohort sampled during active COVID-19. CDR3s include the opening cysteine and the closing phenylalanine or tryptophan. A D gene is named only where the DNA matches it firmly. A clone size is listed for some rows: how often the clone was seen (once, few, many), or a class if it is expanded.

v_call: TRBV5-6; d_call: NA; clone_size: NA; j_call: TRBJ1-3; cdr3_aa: CASSAAGASGNTIYF; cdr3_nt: TGTGCCAGCAGCGCCGCAGGGGCCAGTGGAAACACCATATATTTT
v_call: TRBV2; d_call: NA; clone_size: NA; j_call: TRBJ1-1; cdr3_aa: CASGGGRMNTEAFF; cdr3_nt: TGTGCCAGCGGGGGGGGGCGGATGAACACTGAAGCTTTCTTT
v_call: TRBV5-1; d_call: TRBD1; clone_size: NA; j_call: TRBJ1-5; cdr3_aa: CASSPGGTDQPQHF; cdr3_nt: TGCGCCAGCAGCCCGGGAGGGACAGACCAGCCCCAGCATTTT
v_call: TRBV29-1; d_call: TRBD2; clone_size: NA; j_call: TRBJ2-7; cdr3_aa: CSVETSGGADYEQYF; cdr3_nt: TGCAGCGTTGAAACTAGCGGGGGGGCAGACTACGAGCAGTACTTC
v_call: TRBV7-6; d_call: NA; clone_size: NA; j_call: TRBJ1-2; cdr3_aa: CASSFLGLRDGYTF; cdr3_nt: TGTGCCAGCAGCTTTCTGGGACTGAGGGATGGCTACACCTTC
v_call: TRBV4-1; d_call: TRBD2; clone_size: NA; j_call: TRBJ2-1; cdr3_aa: CASSQGFSGRRGEQFF; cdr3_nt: TGCGCCAGCAGCCAAGGCTTCAGCGGGAGAAGAGGTGAGCAGTTCTTC
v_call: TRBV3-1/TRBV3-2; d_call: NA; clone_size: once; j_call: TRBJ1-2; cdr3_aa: CASSQEQKYGYTF; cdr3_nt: TGTGCCAGCAGCCAAGAACAGAAATATGGCTACACCTTC
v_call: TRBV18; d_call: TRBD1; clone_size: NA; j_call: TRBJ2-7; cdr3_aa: CASSPRPGQSYEQYF; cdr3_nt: TGTGCCAGCTCACCAAGGCCGGGACAGTCCTACGAGCAGTACTTC
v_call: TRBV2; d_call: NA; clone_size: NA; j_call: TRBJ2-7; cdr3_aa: CASMGGGYEQYF; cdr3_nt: TGTGCCAGCATGGGAGGGGGCTACGAGCAGTACTTC
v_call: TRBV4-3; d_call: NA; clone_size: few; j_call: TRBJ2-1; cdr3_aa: CASSHYFRERSSYNEQFF; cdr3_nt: TGCGCCAGCAGCCACTACTTCCGGGAACGTAGCTCCTACAATGAGCAGTTCTTC
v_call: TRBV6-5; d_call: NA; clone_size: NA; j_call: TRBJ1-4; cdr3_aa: CASSYSSGRSNEKLFF; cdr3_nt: TGTGCCAGCAGTTACTCATCGGGGAGGTCTAATGAAAAACTGTTTTTT
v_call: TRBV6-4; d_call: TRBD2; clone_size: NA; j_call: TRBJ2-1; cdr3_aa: CASSDTVGLADNSYNEQFF; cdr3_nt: TGTGCCAGCAGTGACACAGTGGGACTAGCGGATAACTCCTACAATGAGCAGTTCTTC
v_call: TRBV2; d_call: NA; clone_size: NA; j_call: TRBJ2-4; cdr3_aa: CASGELGSKNIQYF; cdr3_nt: TGTGCCAGCGGCGAGTTGGGCAGCAAAAACATTCAGTACTTC
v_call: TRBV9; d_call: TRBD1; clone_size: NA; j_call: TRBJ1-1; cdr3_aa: CASSNRTGSGTEAFF; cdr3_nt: TGTGCCAGCAGCAATCGGACAGGGAGCGGGACTGAAGCTTTCTTT
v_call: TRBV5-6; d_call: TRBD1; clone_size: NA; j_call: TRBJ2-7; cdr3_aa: CASSRLRDSSYEQYF; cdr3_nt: TGTGCCAGCAGCCGACTTAGGGACAGCTCCTACGAGCAGTACTTC
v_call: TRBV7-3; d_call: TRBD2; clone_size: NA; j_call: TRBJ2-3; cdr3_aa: CASSAGTSGADTQYF; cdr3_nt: TGTGCCAGCAGCGCCGGGACTAGCGGGGCTGATACGCAGTATTTT
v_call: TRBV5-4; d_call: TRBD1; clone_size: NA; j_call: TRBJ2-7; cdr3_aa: CASSLEEGGPYEQYF; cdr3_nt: TGTGCCAGCAGCTTGGAGGAAGGGGGCCCCTACGAGCAGTACTTC
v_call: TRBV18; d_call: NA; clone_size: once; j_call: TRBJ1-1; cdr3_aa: CASSPGSANTEAFF; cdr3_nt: TGTGCCAGCTCACCGGGGAGTGCGAACACTGAAGCTTTCTTT
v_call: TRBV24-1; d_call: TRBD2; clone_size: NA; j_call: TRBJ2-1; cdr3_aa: CATSDSSGTSPGGHEQFF; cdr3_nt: TGTGCCACCAGTGATTCATCCGGGACTAGCCCCGGGGGCCATGAGCAGTTCTTC
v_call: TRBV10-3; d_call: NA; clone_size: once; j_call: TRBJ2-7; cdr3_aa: CAISVGQHDEQYF; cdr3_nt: TGTGCCATCAGTGTGGGCCAGCACGACGAGCAGTACTTC
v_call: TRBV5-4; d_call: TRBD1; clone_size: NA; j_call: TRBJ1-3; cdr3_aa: CASSVRTGFSGNTIYF; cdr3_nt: TGTGCCAGCAGCGTCCGGACAGGGTTCTCTGGAAACACCATATATTTT
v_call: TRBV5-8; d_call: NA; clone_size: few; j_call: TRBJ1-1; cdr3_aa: CASSLDVTDEAFF; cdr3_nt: TGTGCCAGCAGCTTGGATGTAACAGATGAAGCTTTCTTT
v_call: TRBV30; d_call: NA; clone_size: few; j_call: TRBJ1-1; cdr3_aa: CAWSVQEGLEAFF; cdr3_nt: TGTGCCTGGAGTGTACAGGAGGGATTGGAAGCTTTCTTT
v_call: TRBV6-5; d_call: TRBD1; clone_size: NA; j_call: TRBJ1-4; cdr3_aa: CASNGQGLIEKLFF; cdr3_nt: TGTGCCAGCAATGGACAGGGATTAATCGAAAAACTGTTTTTT
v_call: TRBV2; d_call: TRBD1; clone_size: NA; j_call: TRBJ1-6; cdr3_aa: CASIRDREVRNSPLHF; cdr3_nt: TGTGCCAGCATAAGGGACAGGGAGGTTCGGAATTCACCCCTCCACTTT
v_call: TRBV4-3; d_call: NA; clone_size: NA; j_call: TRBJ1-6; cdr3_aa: CASSPGQSNSPLHF; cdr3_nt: TGCGCCAGCAGCCCCGGACAGAGTAATTCACCCCTCCACTTT
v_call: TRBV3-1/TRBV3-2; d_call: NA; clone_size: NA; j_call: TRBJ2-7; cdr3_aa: CASSQGLTVTYEQYF; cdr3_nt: TGTGCCAGCAGCCAAGGTCTAACAGTTACCTACGAGCAGTACTTC
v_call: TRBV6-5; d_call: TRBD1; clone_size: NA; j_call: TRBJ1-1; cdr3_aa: CASSYSGTGGHTEAFF; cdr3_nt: TGTGCCAGCAGTTACTCGGGGACAGGGGGCCACACTGAAGCTTTCTTT
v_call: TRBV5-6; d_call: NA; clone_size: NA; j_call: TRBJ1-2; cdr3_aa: CASSLVPYSYGYTF; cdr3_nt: TGTGCCAGCAGCTTGGTGCCTTACAGCTATGGCTACACCTTC
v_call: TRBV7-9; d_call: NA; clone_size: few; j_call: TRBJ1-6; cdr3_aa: CASSLDRGNSPLHF; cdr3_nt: TGTGCCAGCAGCTTAGACAGAGGGAATTCACCCCTCCACTTT